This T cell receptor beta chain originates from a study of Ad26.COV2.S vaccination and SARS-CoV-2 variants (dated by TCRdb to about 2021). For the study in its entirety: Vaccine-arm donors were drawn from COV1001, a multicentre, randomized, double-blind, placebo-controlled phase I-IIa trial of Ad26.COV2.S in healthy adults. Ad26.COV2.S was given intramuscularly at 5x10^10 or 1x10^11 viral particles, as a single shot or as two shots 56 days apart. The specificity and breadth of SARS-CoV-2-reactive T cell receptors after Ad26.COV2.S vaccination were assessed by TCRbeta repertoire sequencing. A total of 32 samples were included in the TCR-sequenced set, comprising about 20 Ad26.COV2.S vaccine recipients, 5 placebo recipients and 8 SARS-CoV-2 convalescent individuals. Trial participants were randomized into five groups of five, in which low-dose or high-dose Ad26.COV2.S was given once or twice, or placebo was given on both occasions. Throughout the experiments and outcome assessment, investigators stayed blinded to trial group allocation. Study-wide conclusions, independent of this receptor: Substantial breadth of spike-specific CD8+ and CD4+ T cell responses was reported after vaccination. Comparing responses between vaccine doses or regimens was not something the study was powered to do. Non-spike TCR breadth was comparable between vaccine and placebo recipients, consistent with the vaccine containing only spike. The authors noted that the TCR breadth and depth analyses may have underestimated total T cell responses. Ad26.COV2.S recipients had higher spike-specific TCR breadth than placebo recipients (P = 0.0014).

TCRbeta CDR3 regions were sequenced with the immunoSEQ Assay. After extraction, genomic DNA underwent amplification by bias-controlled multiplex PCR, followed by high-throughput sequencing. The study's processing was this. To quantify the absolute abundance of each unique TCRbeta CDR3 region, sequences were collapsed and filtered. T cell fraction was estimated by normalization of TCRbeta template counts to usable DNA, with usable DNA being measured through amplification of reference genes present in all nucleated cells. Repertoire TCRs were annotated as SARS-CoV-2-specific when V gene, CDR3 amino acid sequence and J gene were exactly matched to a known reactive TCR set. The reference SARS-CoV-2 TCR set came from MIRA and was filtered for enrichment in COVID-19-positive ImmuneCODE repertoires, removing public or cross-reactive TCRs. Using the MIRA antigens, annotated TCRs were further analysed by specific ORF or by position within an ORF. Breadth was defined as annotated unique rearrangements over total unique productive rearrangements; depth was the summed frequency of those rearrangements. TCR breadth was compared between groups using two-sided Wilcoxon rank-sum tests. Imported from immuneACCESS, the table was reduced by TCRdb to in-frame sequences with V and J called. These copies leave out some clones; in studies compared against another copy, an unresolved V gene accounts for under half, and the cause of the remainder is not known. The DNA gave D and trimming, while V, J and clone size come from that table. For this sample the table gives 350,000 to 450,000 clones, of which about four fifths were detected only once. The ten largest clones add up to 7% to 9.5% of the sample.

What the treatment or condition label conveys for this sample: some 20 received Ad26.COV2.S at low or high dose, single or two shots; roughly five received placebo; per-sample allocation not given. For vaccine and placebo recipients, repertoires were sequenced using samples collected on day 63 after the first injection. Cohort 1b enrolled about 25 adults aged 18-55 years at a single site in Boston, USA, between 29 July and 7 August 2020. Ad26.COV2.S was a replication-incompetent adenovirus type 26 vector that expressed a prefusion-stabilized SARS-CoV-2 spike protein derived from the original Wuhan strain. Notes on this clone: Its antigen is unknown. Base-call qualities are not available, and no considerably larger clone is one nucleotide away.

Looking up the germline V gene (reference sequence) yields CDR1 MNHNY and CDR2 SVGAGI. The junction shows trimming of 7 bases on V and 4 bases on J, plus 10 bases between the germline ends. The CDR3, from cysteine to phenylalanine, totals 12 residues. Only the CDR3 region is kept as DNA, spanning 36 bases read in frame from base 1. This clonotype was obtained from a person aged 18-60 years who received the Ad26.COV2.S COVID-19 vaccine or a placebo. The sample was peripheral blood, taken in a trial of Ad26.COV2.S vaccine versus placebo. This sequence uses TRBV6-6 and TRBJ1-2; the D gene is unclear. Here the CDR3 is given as CASNGVGYGYTF. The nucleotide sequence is TGTGCCAGCAATGGGGTCGGCTATGGCTACACCTTC.